Below, one T cell receptor (beta chain) is given with its context. Its antigen is currently unknown. This sample is drawn from a study of post-analysis software for immune sequencing data. Study observations and caveats: A handful of TRBV segments were significantly more frequent in patients than in controls. TRBV5-6, TRBV5-1 and TRBV20-1 were among these segments.

The CDR3 length is 14 residues. V was cut by 5 bases and J by 2 bases, with 13 bases left in between. Researchers reported that TCR beta cDNA libraries carried unique molecular identifiers. Yield was roughly 500,000 cDNA molecules from around 1 to 10 million T cells. Via MiXCR, TCRdb re-called the PCR reads, giving one row per CDR3 protein. The sample lists approximately 660,000 distinct CDR3 sequences, about 60% occurring once. This sequence joins TRBV12-3 or TRBV12-4 and TRBJ2-7; D ambiguous. This receptor was obtained from a girl aged 2-15 years with multiple sclerosis. Sample: blood. The CDR3 region has the DNA TGTGCCAGCAGTCCCCAGGCCCTCCCCTACGAGCAGTACTTC. It specifies CASSPQALPYEQYF.